The clone carrying this T cell receptor beta chain occurred a few times. Its antigen is not identified. Assay used: immunoSEQ multiplex PCR; TCRdb lists only in-frame clones, some missing. Altogether some 64,000 clones are present, over 70% being singletons, with the ten largest covering about an eighth. The data derive from a study of T cell responses to AZD1222 COVID-19 vaccine. Study findings and constraints: It should be noted that donors were predominantly white British and more often female, and clonal diversity was possibly underestimated. Spike-specific TCR depth and breadth grew after two AZD1222 doses. Nearly half of spike-specific TCRs reportedly target unmutated variant regions. Regions 160-218 and 743-854 dominated among vaccine-associated CD4 TCRs spanning spike.

The germline V gene encodes CDR1 SEHNR and CDR2 FQNEAQ (reference sequence). The ends lost 5 bases at V and 1 base at J; junction bases unmatched: 6. The CDR3 length is 15 residues. This specimen was peripheral blood, taken on day 0 of AZD1222 vaccination. The V call is TRBV7-9, the J call TRBJ1-1; 8 bases align to TRBD1. The sequence came from an adult in good health. Here the CDR3 DNA reads TGTGCCAGCAGCGCACCCGGGACAGGGAACACTGAAGCTTTCTTT. Its translation: CASSAPGTGNTEAFF.